This passage covers 27 T cell receptor beta chains from one sample sequenced in a study of blood T cell repertoires in COVID-19. Libraries were prepared by immunoSEQ multiplex PCR; TCRdb keeps only in-frame clonotypes and omits some of them. This table has some 140,000 clones, around 84% appearing once. Sequences were obtained from peripheral blood. These receptors were obtained from a woman of 80 years or more with acute or convalescent COVID-19.

CDR3 region: CASSPYPGTGFSGLFF. The CDR3 region has the DNA TGCGCCAGCAGCCCCTATCCCGGGACAGGGTTTTCGGGACTGTTTTTT. The chain carries TRBV4-3 and TRBJ1-4; 9 nucleotides match TRBD1. Germline V gene sequence: CDR1 LGHNA, CDR2 YSLEER. This CDR3 has 16 residues. The trim removed 4 bases at V and 13 bases at J, leaving 16 bases unmatched.

As regards this clone: This specimen includes other DNA sequences encoding the same CDR3. The chain has TRBV7-2 and TRBJ2-2; D is ambiguous. Germline-derived CDR1 and CDR2 are SGHTA and FQGNSA. The CDR3 runs to 13 residues. V gave up 5 bases and J gave up 0 bases, with 4 bases separating them. CDR3 in DNA: TGTGCCAGCAGCAGCCCGAACACCGGGGAGCTGTTTTTT. Translating gives CASSSPNTGELFF.

This clone was detected only a few times. V is TRBV5-6 and J is TRBJ1-2; D gene unclear. V was trimmed by 4 bases and J by 8 bases, leaving 15 bases between them. The CDR3 contains 13 residues. Germline V gene sequence: CDR1 SGHDT, CDR2 YYEEEE. The chain's CDR3 is CASSPYIEVGYTF. In DNA, the CDR3 is TGTGCCAGCAGCCCTTATATCGAGGTGGGCTACACCTTC. The variable domain in full, completed from reference TRBV5-6 and TRBJ1-2, reads DAGVTQSPTHLIKTRGQQVTLRCSPKSGHDTVSWYQQALGQGPQFIFQYYEEEERQRGNFPDRFSGHQFPNYSSELNVNALLLGDSALYLCASSPYIEVGYTFGSGTRLTVV.

In the case of this clone: Other DNA sequences in the sample encode the same CDR3. The V gene is TRBV27, the J gene TRBJ2-7, with 9 bases aligning to TRBD1. Germline CDR1 and CDR2: MNHEY and SMNVEV (reference sequence). This CDR3 comprises 14 residues. V gave up 5 bases and J gave up 7 bases; unmatched junction bases: 9. In DNA, the CDR3 is TGTGCCAGCAGTATGGACAGGGGAGGGGGGGAGCAGTACTTC. Translated: CASSMDRGGGEQYF.

This clone was detected a few times. The chain employs TRBV6-4 and TRBJ1-6; maybe TRBD1 (5 bases). The CDR3 sequence is 13 residues long. Looked up from germline, CDR1 is MRHNA and CDR2 is SNTAGT. The V gene lost 5 bases and the J gene lost 11 bases, with 13 bases spanning the gap. The CDR3 DNA sequence: TGTGCCAGCAGTCCCCGGGGGGATCCACCCCTCCACTTT. Residues: CASSPRGDPPLHF.

The chain has TRBV6-6 and TRBJ1-5; D unresolved. Trimming left V 6 bases short and J 2 bases short, with 11 bases between. Germline CDR1 and CDR2: MNHNY and SVGAGI (reference sequence). CDR3 length: 14 amino acids. CDR3 in amino acids: CASRPAEGNQPQHF. CDR3 DNA: TGTGCCAGCAGACCGGCGGAGGGCAATCAGCCCCAGCATTTT.

V and J are TRBV6-4 and TRBJ1-3, with 8 bases aligning to TRBD1. Germline V gene data show CDR1 as MRHNA and CDR2 as SNTAGT. The CDR3 has 15 residues. The V gene end was trimmed by 6 bases and the J gene end by 2 bases; junction bases not matched to a gene: 6. The CDR3 DNA reads TGTGCCAGCAGGAGGACAGGGCCCACTGGAAACACCATATATTTT. This sequence encodes CASRRTGPTGNTIYF.

V and J are TRBV10-1 and TRBJ2-7, with 7 bases aligning to TRBD2. After removal of 4 bases from V and 0 bases from J, the junction contained 21 bases not matched to a gene. This CDR3 comprises 20 residues. Germline V gene sequence: CDR1 WNHNN, CDR2 SYGVQD (reference sequence). This CDR3 is CASSAGTRGSGHASSYEQYF. In DNA form, the CDR3 reads TGCGCCAGCAGTGCCGGGACCCGCGGGAGCGGGCACGCAAGCTCCTACGAGCAGTACTTC.

The V gene is TRBV9, the J gene TRBJ1-4; D is possibly TRBD1 (6 bases). This CDR3 spans 15 amino acids. Germline-derived CDR1 and CDR2 are SGDLS and YYNGEE. Trimming cost V 0 bases and J 2 bases, with 8 bases left between them. CDR3 sequence: CASSVEGGTNEKLFF. In DNA form, the CDR3 reads TGTGCCAGCAGCGTAGAGGGGGGGACTAATGAAAAACTGTTTTTT. Based on the CDR3 plus reference TRBV9 and TRBJ1-4, the full variable domain is DSGVTQTPKHLITATGQRVTLRCSPRSGDLSVYWYQQSLDQGLQFLIQYYNGEERAKGNILERFSAQQFPDLHSELNLSSLELGDSALYFCASSVEGGTNEKLFFGSGTQLSVL.

V usage is TRBV6-2 or TRBV6-3 and J usage is TRBJ1-1; D gene uncertain. This CDR3 comprises 14 residues. The germline V gene encodes CDR1 MNHEY and CDR2 SVGEGT. V shed 6 bases and J shed 1 base, with 12 bases lying between them. CDR3 loop: CASSHGVRNTEAFF. CDR3 DNA: TGTGCCAGCAGCCACGGGGTTCGGAACACTGAAGCTTTCTTT.

This clone was seen once. The chain combines TRBV19 with TRBJ1-2; no reliable D call. The CDR3 runs to 17 residues. With 7 bases removed from V and 5 bases from J, the gap between germline ends came to 26 bases. Germline CDR1 is LNHDA and CDR2 is SQIVND (reference sequence). CDR3: CASKNPGGVLPGYGYTF. The CDR3 DNA is TGTGCCAGTAAAAACCCAGGCGGGGTCCTACCGGGGTATGGCTACACCTTC.

The V and J genes are TRBV19 and TRBJ2-1; 7 bases align to TRBD2. Germline assignment: CDR1 LNHDA and CDR2 SQIVND (reference sequence). This CDR3 comprises 15 residues. V shed 5 bases and J 7 bases; nucleotides not matched to a gene: 11. The CDR3 coding sequence is TGTGCCAGTAGTGCCCGTGCGGGAGTGAGAAATGAGCAGTTCTTC. Translation: CASSARAGVRNEQFF.

This clone is a singleton in its sample. The chain carries TRBV7-2 and TRBJ1-3; no reliable D call. From germline, CDR1 is SGHTA and CDR2 FQGNSA. The germline V and J ends were trimmed by 0 bases and 0 bases, with 15 bases remaining between them. CDR3 length: 18 residues. CDR3 sequence reads: CASSLASQVFFSGNTIYF. CDR3 DNA sequence: TGTGCCAGCAGCTTAGCGAGTCAGGTTTTCTTCTCTGGAAACACCATATATTTT.

The chain combines TRBV7-2 with TRBJ1-5; possible D gene TRBD1, 5 bases. CDR3 length: 15 amino acids. The germline CDR1 and CDR2 sequences are SGHTA and FQGNSA. V shed 4 bases and J shed 4 bases, with 14 bases lying between them. The CDR3 sequence is CASSSQTALNQPQHF. The CDR3 bases are TGTGCCAGCAGCTCCCAGACAGCCCTTAATCAGCCCCAGCATTTT. The variable domain in full, completed from reference TRBV7-2 and TRBJ1-5, reads GAGVSQSPSNKVTEKGKDVELRCDPISGHTALYWYRQSLGQGLEFLIYFQGNSAPDKSGLPSDRFSAERTGGSVSTLTIQRTQQEDSAVYLCASSSQTALNQPQHFGDGTRLSIL.

This chain joins TRBV12-3 or TRBV12-4 and TRBJ1-2; TRBD1 might be the D (6 bases). The V end was cut by 8 bases, the J end by 7 bases, with 11 bases between. The CDR3 is made up of 11 amino acids. The CDR3 sequence: CASGHRAGYTF. The CDR3 coding sequence is TGTGCCAGCGGCCACAGGGCTGGCTACACCTTC.

The V and J genes are TRBV4-3 and TRBJ1-2, with TRBD1 identical over 8 bases. Per germline, CDR1 LGHNA and CDR2 YSLEER. V was pared by 1 base and J by 8 bases, with 15 bases of the junction left unmatched. The CDR3 has 17 amino acids. Here the CDR3 reads CASSQGGQGPSLWGYTF. CDR3 nucleotides: TGCGCCAGCAGCCAAGGTGGACAGGGCCCCTCTCTATGGGGCTACACCTTC.

V gene TRBV9 combines with J gene TRBJ2-3; 13 bases line up with TRBD2. CDR1 is SGDLS, CDR2 YYNGEE, per germline. J lost 4 bases, V lost 4 bases, and 6 bases had no gene match. The CDR3 is 16 residues long. The CDR3 DNA reads as TGTGCCAGCAGCCTCCGACTAGCGGGGGGACCAGATACGCAGTATTTT. Protein product: CASSLRLAGGPDTQYF. Full variable domain (outside the CDR3, taken from reference TRBV9 and TRBJ2-3): DSGVTQTPKHLITATGQRVTLRCSPRSGDLSVYWYQQSLDQGLQFLIQYYNGEERAKGNILERFSAQQFPDLHSELNLSSLELGDSALYFCASSLRLAGGPDTQYFGPGTRLTVL.

This clone appeared a few times. The chain joins TRBV6-2 or TRBV6-3 to TRBJ2-6; D is uncertain. Per the germline V gene, CDR1 is MNHEY and CDR2 is SVGEGT. V dropped 2 bases and J dropped 7 bases, with 12 bases sitting between them. The CDR3 contains 15 residues. The CDR3 spells CASSYGQAFANVLTF. CDR3 DNA: TGTGCCAGCAGTTACGGTCAGGCCTTCGCCAACGTCCTGACTTTC.

A remark on this clone: This sample includes further DNA sequences coding for the same CDR3. V usage is TRBV18 and J usage is TRBJ2-1; perhaps TRBD2 as D (5 bases). Trimming removed 3 bases at V and 6 bases at J, with 9 bases between. This CDR3 spans 13 amino acids. CDR1 is KGHSH, CDR2 LQKENI, per germline. CDR3 nucleotide sequence: TGTGCCAGCTCACCCCTCGGAGGCAATGAGCAGTTCTTC. Translated: CASSPLGGNEQFF.

This clone was recorded only once. This chain connects TRBV10-1 to TRBJ1-5; D is unclear. Germline V CDR1 and CDR2: WNHNN, SYGVQD (reference sequence). The CDR3 extends over 18 amino acids. The V and J ends lost 8 bases and 0 bases respectively, with 23 bases between them. The CDR3 DNA sequence: TGCGCCAGCTATGGGTGCCCTGCGGGAACCTATAGCAATCAGCCCCAGCATTTT. This translates into CASYGCPAGTYSNQPQHF.

The chain joins TRBV7-9 to TRBJ1-2; 8 bases align to TRBD1. V was clipped by 3 bases and J by 3 bases; unmatched bases: 9. CDR1 SEHNR and CDR2 FQNEAQ come from the germline V gene (reference sequence). The length of the CDR3 is 16 residues. The CDR3 spells CASSFYPGTGHYGYTF. CDR3 bases: TGTGCCAGCAGCTTTTACCCCGGGACAGGACACTATGGCTACACCTTC.

V and J are TRBV3-1 (or the pseudogene TRBV3-2) and TRBJ1-1; D not resolved. The CDR3 covers 12 residues. V gave up 3 bases and J gave up 2 bases, with 4 bases separating them. Germline V gene data show CDR1 as LGHDT and CDR2 as YNNKEL (reference sequence). CDR3 bases: TGTGCCAGCAGCCAGTCAAACACTGAAGCTTTCTTT. It encodes CASSQSNTEAFF.

V usage is TRBV30 and J usage is TRBJ1-1; unclear D gene. V was clipped by 0 bases and J by 10 bases, with 12 bases between them. Germline CDR1 is GTSNPN and CDR2 is SVGIG (reference sequence). This CDR3 is built from 12 residues. The CDR3 spells CAWSVTPRRAFF. The CDR3 DNA reads as TGTGCCTGGAGTGTAACGCCTAGGCGAGCTTTCTTT.

This clone was seen once. V is TRBV6-2 or TRBV6-3 and J is TRBJ1-5, with 10 bases lining up with TRBD1. Losses at the gene ends were 5 bases for V and 7 bases for J; bases not matched to a gene: 5. CDR3 length equals 14 residues. Per the germline V gene, CDR1 is MNHEY and CDR2 is SVGEGT. The CDR3: CASSQGTGAQPQHF. In DNA form, the CDR3 reads TGTGCCAGCAGTCAAGGGACAGGGGCCCAGCCCCAGCATTTT.

This chain joins TRBV6-5 and TRBJ1-2; 10 bases are a match to TRBD1. Per the germline V gene, CDR1 is MNHEY and CDR2 is SVGAGI. V gave up 8 bases and J gave up 4 bases; unmatched junction bases: 7. The CDR3 spans 14 residues. The CDR3 coding sequence is TGTGCCAGCCGACAGGGGGCAATCGGCTATGGCTACACCTTC. This translates into CASRQGAIGYGYTF.

J is TRBJ2-7 and V is TRBV3-1 (or the pseudogene TRBV3-2); TRBD1 agrees at 7 bases. CDR3 length: 14 amino acids. Losses at the gene ends were 5 bases for V and 2 bases for J; bases not matched to a gene: 6. Germline CDR1 and CDR2: LGHDT and YNNKEL (reference sequence). CDR3 amino acids: CASSSSGTAYEQYF. DNA for the CDR3: TGTGCCAGCAGCTCCTCCGGGACAGCCTACGAGCAGTACTTC.

The V and J genes are TRBV24-1 and TRBJ2-1; 8 positions agree with TRBD1. After removal of 8 bases from V and 7 bases from J, the junction contained 27 bases not matched to a gene. The V gene's germline CDR1 is KGHDR and CDR2 SFDVKD. CDR3 length equals 20 residues. The CDR3 nucleotides are TGTGCCACCATTCGTGAACCGGGACAGGCTCACAACAAGATCCCAAATGAGCAGTTCTTC. The encoded protein is CATIREPGQAHNKIPNEQFF.